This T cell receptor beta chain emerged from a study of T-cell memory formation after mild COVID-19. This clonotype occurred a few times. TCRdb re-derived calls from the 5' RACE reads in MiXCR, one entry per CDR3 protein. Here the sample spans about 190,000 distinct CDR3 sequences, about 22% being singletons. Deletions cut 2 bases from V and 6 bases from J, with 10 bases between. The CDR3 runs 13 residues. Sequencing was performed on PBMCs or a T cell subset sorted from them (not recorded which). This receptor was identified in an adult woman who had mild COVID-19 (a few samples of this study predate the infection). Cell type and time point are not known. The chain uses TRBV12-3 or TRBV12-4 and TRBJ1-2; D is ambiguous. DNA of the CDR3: TGTGCCAGCAGTTTATGGGGTTATAATGGCTACACCTTC. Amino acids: CASSLWGYNGYTF.